The following is a T cell receptor (beta chain) sequence with its context. Its antigen is still unknown. The sample is drawn from a study of cytomegalovirus exposure and HLA in healthy donors. Broader study findings: In vitro data verified a few CMV-associated chains as specific for CMV antigens. The HLA-A and HLA-B alleles of most subjects were reportedly predicted accurately from TCR beta sequences. V- and J-gene trimming in TCR beta was tied to a missense DCLRE1C variant by an analysis performed later.

V was pared by 1 base and J by 5 bases, with 3 bases of the junction left unmatched. The CDR3 extends over 14 amino acids. Germline CDR1 LGHNA, CDR2 YSLEER. In the PCR, 60 Vbeta and 13 Jbeta primers were used. Repertoires were generated with immunoSEQ multiplex PCR, while TCRdb's copy carries only in-frame clones and drops some. The sample shows some 120,000 clones, 65% to 90% of them seen only once. The origin of this receptor is a male donor in good health and CMV-seropositive. Material: PBMCs. The chain has TRBV4-3 and TRBJ2-5; TRBD1 aligns across 8 bases. As DNA, the CDR3 is TGCGCCAGCAGCCAAGGGACAGGGTATGAGACCCAGTACTTC. Translating gives CASSQGTGYETQYF.